The 23 T cell receptor beta chains below were found in one sample sequenced in a study of cytomegalovirus exposure and HLA in healthy donors. Amplification used 60 Vbeta primers and 13 Jbeta primers. Profiling relied on immunoSEQ multiplex PCR, and the TCRdb table lists in-frame clones only, not all of them. The sample table sets out 45,000 to 70,000 clones. Sequencing was performed on PBMCs. Receptors originate from a woman in her 30s in good health and CMV-seropositive.

The chain links TRBV29-1 to TRBJ2-5, with 12 positions matching TRBD2. The CDR3 contains 17 residues. The germline V gene has CDR1 SQVTM and CDR2 ANQGSEA. V trimming: 7 bases; J trimming: 1 base; junction bases outside the gene matches: 13. The CDR3 coding sequence is TGCAGCGCTCTTCCCCGGCTAGCGGGGGGGCGCCAAGAGACCCAGTACTTC. Protein: CSALPRLAGGRQETQYF.

The chain uses TRBV30 and TRBJ1-1; D remains unclear. Trimming stripped 4 bases from V and 0 bases from J, with 9 bases between. The germline V gene has CDR1 GTSNPN and CDR2 SVGIG (reference sequence). The CDR3 totals 13 residues. The CDR3 coding sequence is TGTGCCTGGAATCAACAGATGAACACTGAAGCTTTCTTT. Its protein product is CAWNQQMNTEAFF.

The chain couples TRBV28 to TRBJ2-1, with 12 bases fitting TRBD2. The junction had 11 bases not matched to a gene; V was cut back by 5 bases and J by 6 bases. CDR3 length: 17 residues. The germline V gene encodes CDR1 MDHEN and CDR2 SYDVKM. DNA of the CDR3: TGTGCCAGCAGTCCTTATTGGGGACTAGCGGGTGTCAATGAGCAGTTCTTC. It specifies CASSPYWGLAGVNEQFF.

The chain uses TRBV7-9 and TRBJ2-7; no firm D call. CDR3 size: 13 residues. Trimming took 5 bases from V and 6 from J, leaving 14 bases between them. Germline CDR1 is SEHNR and CDR2 is FQNEAQ (reference sequence). The CDR3 region is CASSLPLRSEQYF. The CDR3 bases are TGTGCCAGCAGCCTACCTCTCCGGTCCGAGCAGTACTTC.

This sequence joins TRBV7-8 and TRBJ2-2; D may be TRBD1 (6 bases). CDR3 length equals 16 residues. The V end was cut by 2 bases, the J end by 0 bases, with 10 bases between. In germline, CDR1 is SGHVS, CDR2 FQNEAQ. The CDR3 DNA reads TGTGCCAGCAGCTTAAAGGGGGATCCGAACACCGGGGAGCTGTTTTTT. Its translation is CASSLKGDPNTGELFF.

The rearrangement uses TRBV7-6 and TRBJ2-7; TRBD1 agrees at 11 bases. The CDR3 is 14 residues long. Germline loops: CDR1 SGHVS, CDR2 FNYEAQ. Germline trimming cut 5 bases from V and 5 bases from J; bases unmatched to any gene: 5. DNA for the CDR3: TGTGCCAGCAGCCCTGGACAGGGGGCCCACGAGCAGTACTTC. Its protein is CASSPGQGAHEQYF.

The rearrangement links TRBV6-5 to TRBJ1-4; 7 positions match TRBD1. The CDR3 runs 14 residues. J lost 6 bases, V lost 5 bases, and 6 bases had no gene match. CDR1 and CDR2 (germline): MNHEY, SVGAGI. The CDR3 loop reads CASSALQGDEKLFF. The CDR3 nucleotides read TGTGCCAGCAGTGCGCTTCAGGGGGATGAAAAACTGTTTTTT.

V usage is TRBV11-2 and J usage is TRBJ2-1, with a tentative D call TRBD1 (5 bases). Trimming cost V 1 base and J 4 bases, with 11 bases left between them. Germline-derived CDR1 and CDR2 are SGHAT and FQNNGV. The CDR3 is 15 residues long. The CDR3 coding sequence is TGTGCCAGCAGCTTAGTGGTGGGGCAGTACAATGAGCAGTTCTTC. Translated: CASSLVVGQYNEQFF.

The gene calls are TRBV15 and TRBJ2-7; tentative D call: TRBD2 (6 bases). CDR1 and CDR2 (germline): LNHNV, YYDKDF (reference sequence). CDR3 length equals 17 residues. Trimming stripped 0 bases from V and 4 bases from J, with 19 bases between. The CDR3 nucleotides are TGTGCCACCAGCAGAGATCGTGGTGGTAGCGGATTTTACGAGCAGTACTTC. Its protein is CATSRDRGGSGFYEQYF.

This chain uses TRBV6-5 with TRBJ2-3, with TRBD2 identical over 8 bases. Germline V gene lookup returns CDR1 MNHEY and CDR2 SVGAGI. The J segment lost 1 base and the V segment lost 5 bases, leaving 5 bases of the junction unmatched. This CDR3 spans 15 amino acids. CDR3 bases: TGTGCCAGCAGTCGCGGGGGGACGGGCACAGATACGCAGTATTTT. Translating it yields CASSRGGTGTDTQYF.

V gene TRBV29-1 combines with J gene TRBJ2-7, with a tentative D call TRBD2 (5 bases). The CDR3 has 13 residues. Germline-derived CDR1 and CDR2 are SQVTM and ANQGSEA. V dropped 0 bases and J dropped 3 bases, with 9 bases sitting between them. The DNA for the CDR3 is TGCAGCGTTGAAGAAAGGGCGGGCTACGAGCAGTACTTC. Translating it yields CSVEERAGYEQYF.

CDR3 in amino acids: CASSPNSGRDVNEQFF. The CDR3 coding sequence is TGCGCCAGCAGCCCCAATAGCGGGAGGGATGTGAATGAGCAGTTCTTC. The chain combines TRBV4-1 with TRBJ2-1, with 11 bases lining up with TRBD2. CDR3 length: 16 residues. Germline loops: CDR1 MGHRA, CDR2 YSYEKL. V lost 4 bases and J lost 7; bases outside the gene matches: 9.

The genes are TRBV5-1 and TRBJ1-1; no reliable D call. The CDR3 extends over 13 amino acids. The V gene's germline CDR1 is SGHRS and CDR2 YFSETQ. V was shortened by 6 bases and J by 1 base, with 10 bases between the two germline ends. The CDR3 loop reads CASMAGGNTEAFF. The CDR3, as DNA: TGCGCCAGCATGGCGGGTGGGAACACTGAAGCTTTCTTT.

The chain recombines TRBV6-1 with TRBJ2-7, with a weak D call TRBD2 (6 bases). The CDR3 loop spans 16 amino acids. The germline V gene has CDR1 MNHNS and CDR2 SASEGT. V lost 2 bases, J lost 2 bases, and 16 bases lay in between. The CDR3 reads CASSESSYGSTYEQYF. CDR3 nucleotide sequence: TGTGCCAGCAGTGAAAGTTCTTACGGGAGTACCTACGAGCAGTACTTC.

CDR3 region: CASSLHSGATDTQYF. CDR3 sequence (DNA): TGTGCCAGCAGCCTGCATAGCGGGGCGACAGATACGCAGTATTTT. This chain connects TRBV5-4 to TRBJ2-3, with 8 nucleotides matching TRBD2. Germline trimming cut 4 bases from V and 3 bases from J; bases unmatched to any gene: 7. The V gene's germline CDR1 is SGHNT and CDR2 YYREEE (reference sequence). The CDR3 is made up of 15 amino acids.

The rearrangement uses TRBV4-1 and TRBJ1-2; D remains unclear. This CDR3 contains 15 residues. Germline assignment: CDR1 MGHRA and CDR2 YSYEKL. V was clipped by 1 base and J by 2 bases, with 11 bases between them. For the CDR3, the DNA is TGCGCCAGCAGCCAAGGCGCAGCGATAAACTATGGCTACACCTTC. Translating it yields CASSQGAAINYGYTF.

The chain's CDR3 is CASSLQGAMSGYTF. In DNA form, the CDR3 reads TGTGCCAGCAGCTTACAGGGGGCTATGAGTGGCTACACCTTC. V and J are TRBV7-2 and TRBJ1-2; TRBD1 agrees at 8 bases. V was pared by 2 bases and J by 7 bases, with 6 bases of the junction left unmatched. CDR1 and CDR2 from the germline V gene are SGHTA and FQGNSA. CDR3 size: 14 residues.

This rearrangement joins TRBV30 to TRBJ1-1; D unclear. The CDR3 spans 15 residues. V was clipped by 4 bases and J by 5 bases, with 20 bases between them. CDR1 is GTSNPN, CDR2 SVGIG, per germline (reference sequence). This chain's CDR3 is CAWNSRVRRFTEAFF. In DNA form, the CDR3 reads TGTGCCTGGAATAGCCGGGTACGGAGATTTACTGAAGCTTTCTTT.

The genes are TRBV7-2 and TRBJ2-7, with D tentatively TRBD1 (6 bases). Germline-derived CDR1 and CDR2 are SGHTA and FQGNSA. CDR3 size: 14 residues. The V and J ends lost 4 bases and 4 bases respectively, with 14 bases between them. The CDR3 is CASSSDRAQYEQYF. CDR3 nucleotide sequence: TGTGCCAGCAGCTCGGACAGAGCTCAATACGAGCAGTACTTC.

The chain combines TRBV19 with TRBJ1-1; unclear D gene. Germline values: CDR1 LNHDA, CDR2 SQIVND (reference sequence). Between the trimmed V and J ends, which lost 7 bases and 1 base, there was a span of 10 bases. The CDR3 spans 13 residues. CDR3 in DNA: TGTGCCAGTAAGGTGGCAGGGAACACTGAAGCTTTCTTT. Protein: CASKVAGNTEAFF.

This chain connects TRBV27 to TRBJ2-3; 7 bases align to TRBD2. This CDR3 comprises 16 residues. Germline trimming cut 5 bases from V and 0 bases from J; bases unmatched to any gene: 8. CDR1 and CDR2 from the germline V gene are MNHEY and SMNVEV (reference sequence). The CDR3 protein is CASSTPGTTSTDTQYF. The CDR3 region has the DNA TGTGCCAGCAGTACCCCAGGGACTACTAGCACAGATACGCAGTATTTT.

About this clone itself: Germline and junction disagree at one end, which may indicate a read error. The chain is built from TRBV30 and TRBJ2-5; 8 bases align to TRBD2. CDR3 size: 15 residues. Germline CDR1 reads GTSNPN; CDR2 reads SVGIG (reference sequence). CDR3 loop: CAGSVSAGAWETQYF. CDR3 in DNA: TGTGCCGGGAGTGTCTCAGCGGGGGCCTGGGAGACCCAGTACTTC.

The CDR3 sequence: CASSPGTSGSNEQFF. The CDR3 DNA is TGTGCCAGCAGCCCCGGGACTAGCGGGAGCAATGAGCAGTTCTTC. V usage is TRBV27 and J usage is TRBJ2-1, with 14 bases identical to TRBD2. V lost 6 bases, J lost 6 bases, and 4 bases stayed unmatched. The germline V gene has CDR1 MNHEY and CDR2 SMNVEV (reference sequence). The CDR3 runs to 15 residues.